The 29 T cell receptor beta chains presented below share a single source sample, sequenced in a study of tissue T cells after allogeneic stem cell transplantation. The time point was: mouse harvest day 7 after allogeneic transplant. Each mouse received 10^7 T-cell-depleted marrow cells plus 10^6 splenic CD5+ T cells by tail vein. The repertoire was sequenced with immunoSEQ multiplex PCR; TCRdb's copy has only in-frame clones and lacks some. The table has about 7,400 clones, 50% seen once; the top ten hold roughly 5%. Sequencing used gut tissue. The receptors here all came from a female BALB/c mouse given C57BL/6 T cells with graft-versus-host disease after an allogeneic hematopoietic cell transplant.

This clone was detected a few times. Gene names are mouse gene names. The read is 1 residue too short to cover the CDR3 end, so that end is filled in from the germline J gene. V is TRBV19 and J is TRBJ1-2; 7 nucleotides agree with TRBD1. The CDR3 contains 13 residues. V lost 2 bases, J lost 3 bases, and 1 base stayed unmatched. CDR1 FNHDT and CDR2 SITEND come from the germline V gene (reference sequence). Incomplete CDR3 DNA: TGTGCCAGCAGTATCGACAGGGACTCCGACTACACC. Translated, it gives CASSIDRDSDYT. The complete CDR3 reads CASSIDRDSDYTF.

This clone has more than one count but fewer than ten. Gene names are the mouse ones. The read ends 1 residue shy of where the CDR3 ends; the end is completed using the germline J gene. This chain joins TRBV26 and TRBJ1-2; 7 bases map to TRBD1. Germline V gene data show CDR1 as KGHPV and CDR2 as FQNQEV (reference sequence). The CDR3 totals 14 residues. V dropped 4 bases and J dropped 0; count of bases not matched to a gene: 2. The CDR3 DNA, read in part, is TGTGCCAGCAGTCGGACAGGAGCAAACTCCGACTACACC. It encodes CASSRTGANSDYT. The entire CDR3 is CASSRTGANSDYTF.

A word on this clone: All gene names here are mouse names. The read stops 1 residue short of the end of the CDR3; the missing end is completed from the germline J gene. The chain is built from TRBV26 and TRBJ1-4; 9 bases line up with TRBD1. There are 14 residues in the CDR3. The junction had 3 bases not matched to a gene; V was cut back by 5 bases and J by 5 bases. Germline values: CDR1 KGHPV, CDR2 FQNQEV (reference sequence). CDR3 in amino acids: CASSGQGTNERLFF. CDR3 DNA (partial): TGTGCCAGCAGTGGACAGGGGACGAACGAAAGATTATTT.

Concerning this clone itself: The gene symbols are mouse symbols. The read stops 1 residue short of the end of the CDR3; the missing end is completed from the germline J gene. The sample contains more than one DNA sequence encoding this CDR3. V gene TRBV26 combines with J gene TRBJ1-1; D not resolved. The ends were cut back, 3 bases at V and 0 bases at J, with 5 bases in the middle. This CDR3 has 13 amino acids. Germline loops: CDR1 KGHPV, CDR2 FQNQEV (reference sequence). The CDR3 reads CASSLSANTEVFF. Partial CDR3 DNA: TGTGCCAGCAGTCTAAGTGCAAACACAGAAGTCTTC. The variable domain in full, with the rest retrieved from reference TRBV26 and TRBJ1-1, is NSKVIQTPRYLVKGQGQKAKMRCIPEKGHPVVFWYQQNKNNEFKFLINFQNQEVLQQIDMTEKRFSAECPSNSPCSLEIQSSEAGDSALYLCASSLSANTEVFFGKGTRLTVV.

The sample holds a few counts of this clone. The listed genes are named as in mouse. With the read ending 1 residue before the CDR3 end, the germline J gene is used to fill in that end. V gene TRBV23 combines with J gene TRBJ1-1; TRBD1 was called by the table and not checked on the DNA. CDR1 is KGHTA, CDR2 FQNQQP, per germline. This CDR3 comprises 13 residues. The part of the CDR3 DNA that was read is TGCTCCAGCAGTCAGGGCAGGGGCCCAGAAGTCTTC. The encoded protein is CSSSQGRGPEVF. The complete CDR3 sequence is CSSSQGRGPEVFF.

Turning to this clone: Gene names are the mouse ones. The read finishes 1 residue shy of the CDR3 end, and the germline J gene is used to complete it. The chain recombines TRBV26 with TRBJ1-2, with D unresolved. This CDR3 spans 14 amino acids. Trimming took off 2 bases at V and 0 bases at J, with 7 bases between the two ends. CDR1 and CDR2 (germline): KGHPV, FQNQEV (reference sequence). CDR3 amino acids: CASSLPNANSDYTF. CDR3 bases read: TGTGCCAGCAGTCTGCCCAATGCAAACTCCGACTACACC.

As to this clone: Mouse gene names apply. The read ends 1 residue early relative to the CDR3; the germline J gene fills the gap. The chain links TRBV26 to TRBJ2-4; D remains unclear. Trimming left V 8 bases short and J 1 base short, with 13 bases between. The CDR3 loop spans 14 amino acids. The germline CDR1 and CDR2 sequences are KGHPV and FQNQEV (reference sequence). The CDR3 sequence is CASAARGGQNTLYF. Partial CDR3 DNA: TGTGCCAGCGCCGCCCGGGGAGGTCAAAACACCTTGTAC.

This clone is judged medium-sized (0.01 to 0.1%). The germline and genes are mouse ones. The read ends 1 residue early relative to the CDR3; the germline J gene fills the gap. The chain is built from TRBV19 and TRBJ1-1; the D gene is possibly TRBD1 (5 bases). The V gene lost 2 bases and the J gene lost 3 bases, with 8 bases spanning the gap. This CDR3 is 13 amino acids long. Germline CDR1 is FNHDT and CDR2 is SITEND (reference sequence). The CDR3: CASSMRGDTEVFF. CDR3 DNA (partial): TGTGCCAGCAGTATGAGGGGTGACACAGAAGTCTTC.

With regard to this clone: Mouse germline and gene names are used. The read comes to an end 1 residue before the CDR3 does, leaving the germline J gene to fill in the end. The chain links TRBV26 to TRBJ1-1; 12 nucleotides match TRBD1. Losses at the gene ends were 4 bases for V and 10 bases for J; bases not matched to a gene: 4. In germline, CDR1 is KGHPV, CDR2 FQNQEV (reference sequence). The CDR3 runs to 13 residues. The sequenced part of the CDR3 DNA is TGTGCCAGCAGTCCGGGACAGGGGGCGGTAGTCTTC. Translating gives CASSPGQGAVVF. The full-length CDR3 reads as CASSPGQGAVVFF.

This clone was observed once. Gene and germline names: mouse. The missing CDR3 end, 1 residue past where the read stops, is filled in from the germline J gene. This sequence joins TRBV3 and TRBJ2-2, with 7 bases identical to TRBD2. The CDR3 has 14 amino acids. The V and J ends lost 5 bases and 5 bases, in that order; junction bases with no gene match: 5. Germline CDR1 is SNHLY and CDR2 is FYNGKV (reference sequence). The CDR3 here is CASSRLGGTGQLYF. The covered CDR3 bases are TGTGCCAGCAGCCGACTGGGAGGGACCGGGCAGCTCTAC.

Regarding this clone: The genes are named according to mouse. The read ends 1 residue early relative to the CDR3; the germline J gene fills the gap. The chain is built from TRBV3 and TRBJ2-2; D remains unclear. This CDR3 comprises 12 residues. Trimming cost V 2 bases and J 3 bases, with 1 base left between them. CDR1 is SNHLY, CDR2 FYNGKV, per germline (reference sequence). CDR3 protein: CASSLYTGQLYF. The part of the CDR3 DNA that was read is TGTGCCAGCAGCTTATACACCGGGCAGCTCTAC. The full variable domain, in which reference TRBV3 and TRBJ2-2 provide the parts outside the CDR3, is GPKVLQIPSHQIIDMGQMVTLNCDPVSNHLYFYWYKQILGQQMEFLVNFYNGKVMEKSKLFKDQFSVERPDGSYFTLKIQPTALEDSAVYFCASSLYTGQLYFGEGSKLTVL.

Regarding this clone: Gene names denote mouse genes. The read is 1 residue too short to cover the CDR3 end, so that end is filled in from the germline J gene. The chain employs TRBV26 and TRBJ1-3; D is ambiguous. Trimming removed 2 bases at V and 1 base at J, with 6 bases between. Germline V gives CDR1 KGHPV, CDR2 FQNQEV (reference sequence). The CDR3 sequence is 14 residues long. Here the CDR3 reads CASSLEGSGNTLYF. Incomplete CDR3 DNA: TGTGCCAGCAGTCTGGAGGGATCTGGAAATACGCTCTAT.

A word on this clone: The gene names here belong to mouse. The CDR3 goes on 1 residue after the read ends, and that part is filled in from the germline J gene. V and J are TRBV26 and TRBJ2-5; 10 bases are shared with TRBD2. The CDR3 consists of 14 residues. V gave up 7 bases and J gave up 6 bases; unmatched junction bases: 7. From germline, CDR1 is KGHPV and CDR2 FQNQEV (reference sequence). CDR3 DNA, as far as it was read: TGTGCCAGCATCCTGGGGGGGCGCGGGGACACCCAGTAC. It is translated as CASILGGRGDTQY. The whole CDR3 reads CASILGGRGDTQYF.

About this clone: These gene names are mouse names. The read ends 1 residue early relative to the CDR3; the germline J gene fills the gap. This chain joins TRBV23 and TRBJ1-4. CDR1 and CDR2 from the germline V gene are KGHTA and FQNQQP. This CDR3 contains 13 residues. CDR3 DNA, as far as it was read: TGCTCCAGCAGTCGGGACCTCAACGAAAGATTATTT. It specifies CSSSRDLNERLF. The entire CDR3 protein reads CSSSRDLNERLFF.

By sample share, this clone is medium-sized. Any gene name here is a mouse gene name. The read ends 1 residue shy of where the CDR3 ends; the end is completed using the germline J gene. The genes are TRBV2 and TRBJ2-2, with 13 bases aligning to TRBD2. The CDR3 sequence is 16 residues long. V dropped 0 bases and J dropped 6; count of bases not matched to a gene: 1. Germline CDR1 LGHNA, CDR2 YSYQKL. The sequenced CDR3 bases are TGTGCCAGCAGCCAAGAGGACTGGGGGGGCCCCGGGCAGCTCTAC. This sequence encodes CASSQEDWGGPGQLY. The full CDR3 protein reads CASSQEDWGGPGQLYF.

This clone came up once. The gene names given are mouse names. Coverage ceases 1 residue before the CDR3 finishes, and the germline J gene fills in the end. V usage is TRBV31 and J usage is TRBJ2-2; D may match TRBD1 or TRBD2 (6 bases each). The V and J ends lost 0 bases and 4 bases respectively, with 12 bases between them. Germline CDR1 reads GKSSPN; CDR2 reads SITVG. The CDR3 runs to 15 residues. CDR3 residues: CAWSLVGGITGQLYF. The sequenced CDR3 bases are TGTGCCTGGAGTCTAGTCGGGGGCATCACCGGGCAGCTCTAC.

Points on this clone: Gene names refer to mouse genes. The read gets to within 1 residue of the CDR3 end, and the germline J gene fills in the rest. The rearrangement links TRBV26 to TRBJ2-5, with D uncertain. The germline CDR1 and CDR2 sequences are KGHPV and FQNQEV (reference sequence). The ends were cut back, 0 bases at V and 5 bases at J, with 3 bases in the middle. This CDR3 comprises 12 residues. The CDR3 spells CASSLSPDTQYF. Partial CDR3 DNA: TGTGCCAGCAGTCTGTCCCCAGACACCCAGTAC. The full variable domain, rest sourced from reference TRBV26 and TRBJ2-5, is NSKVIQTPRYLVKGQGQKAKMRCIPEKGHPVVFWYQQNKNNEFKFLINFQNQEVLQQIDMTEKRFSAECPSNSPCSLEIQSSEAGDSALYLCASSLSPDTQYFGPGTRLLVL.

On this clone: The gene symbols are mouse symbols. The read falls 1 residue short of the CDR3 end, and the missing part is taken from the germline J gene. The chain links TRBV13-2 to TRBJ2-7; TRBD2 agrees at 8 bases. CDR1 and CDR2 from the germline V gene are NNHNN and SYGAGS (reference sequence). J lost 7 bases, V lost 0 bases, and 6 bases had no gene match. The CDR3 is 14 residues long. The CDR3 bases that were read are TGTGCCAGCGGTGATGGCTGGGGGGCGGGGGAACAGTAC. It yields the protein CASGDGWGAGEQY. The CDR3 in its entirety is CASGDGWGAGEQYF.

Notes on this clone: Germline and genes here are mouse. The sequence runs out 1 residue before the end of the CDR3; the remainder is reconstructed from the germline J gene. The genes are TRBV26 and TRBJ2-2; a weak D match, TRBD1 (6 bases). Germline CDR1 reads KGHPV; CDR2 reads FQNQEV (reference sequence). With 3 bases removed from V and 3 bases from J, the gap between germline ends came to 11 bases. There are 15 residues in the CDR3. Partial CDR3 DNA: TGTGCCAGCAGTCTTCTACAGGGAGACACCGGGCAGCTCTAC. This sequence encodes CASSLLQGDTGQLY. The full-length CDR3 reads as CASSLLQGDTGQLYF. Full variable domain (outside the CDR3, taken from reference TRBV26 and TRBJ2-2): NSKVIQTPRYLVKGQGQKAKMRCIPEKGHPVVFWYQQNKNNEFKFLINFQNQEVLQQIDMTEKRFSAECPSNSPCSLEIQSSEAGDSALYLCASSLLQGDTGQLYFGEGSKLTVL.

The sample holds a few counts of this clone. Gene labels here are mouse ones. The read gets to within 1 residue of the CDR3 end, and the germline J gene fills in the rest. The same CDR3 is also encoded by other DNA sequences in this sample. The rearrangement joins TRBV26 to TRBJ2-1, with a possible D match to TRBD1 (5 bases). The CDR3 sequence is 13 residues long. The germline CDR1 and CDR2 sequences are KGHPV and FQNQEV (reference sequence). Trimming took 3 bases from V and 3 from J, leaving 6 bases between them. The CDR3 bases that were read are TGTGCCAGCAGTCTTCAGGGCTATGCTGAGCAGTTC. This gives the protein CASSLQGYAEQF. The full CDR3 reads CASSLQGYAEQFF. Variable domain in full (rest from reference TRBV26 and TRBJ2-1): NSKVIQTPRYLVKGQGQKAKMRCIPEKGHPVVFWYQQNKNNEFKFLINFQNQEVLQQIDMTEKRFSAECPSNSPCSLEIQSSEAGDSALYLCASSLQGYAEQFFGPGTRLTVL.

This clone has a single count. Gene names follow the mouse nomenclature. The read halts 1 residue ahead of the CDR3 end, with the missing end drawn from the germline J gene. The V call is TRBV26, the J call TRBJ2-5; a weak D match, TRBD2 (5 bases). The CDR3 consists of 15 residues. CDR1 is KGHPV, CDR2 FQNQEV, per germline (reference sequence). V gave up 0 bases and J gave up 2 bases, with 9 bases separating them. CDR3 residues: CASSLSMGSQDTQYF. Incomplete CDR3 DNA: TGTGCCAGCAGTCTGTCGATGGGGAGCCAAGACACCCAGTAC.

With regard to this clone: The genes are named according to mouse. CDR3 protein: CASSRDSANSDYTF. CDR3 DNA (partial): TGTGCCAGCAGTCGGGACAGTGCAAACTCCGACTACACC. This chain links TRBV26 with TRBJ1-2, with TRBD1 identical over 7 bases. The DNA ends 1 residue before the CDR3 does, and the rest of the CDR3 is filled in from the germline J gene. V trimming: 4 bases; J trimming: 0 bases; junction bases outside the gene matches: 2. CDR1 and CDR2 (germline): KGHPV, FQNQEV (reference sequence). This CDR3 contains 14 residues.

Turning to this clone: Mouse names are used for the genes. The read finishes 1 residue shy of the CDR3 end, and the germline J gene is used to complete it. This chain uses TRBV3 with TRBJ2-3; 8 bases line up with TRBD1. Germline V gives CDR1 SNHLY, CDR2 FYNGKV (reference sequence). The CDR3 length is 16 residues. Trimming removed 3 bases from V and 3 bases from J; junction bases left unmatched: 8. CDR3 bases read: TGTGCCAGCAGCTTGAGGACAGGGAGGAGGGCAGAAACGCTGTAT. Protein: CASSLRTGRRAETLY. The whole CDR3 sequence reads CASSLRTGRRAETLYF.

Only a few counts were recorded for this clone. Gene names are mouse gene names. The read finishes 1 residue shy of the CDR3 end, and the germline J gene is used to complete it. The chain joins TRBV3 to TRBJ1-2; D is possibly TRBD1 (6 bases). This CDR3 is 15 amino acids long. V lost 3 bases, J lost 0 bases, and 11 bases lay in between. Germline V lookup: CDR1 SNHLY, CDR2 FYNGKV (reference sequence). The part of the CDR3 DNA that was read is TGTGCCAGCAGCTTCTCACAGGGTGCAAACTCCGACTACACC. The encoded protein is CASSFSQGANSDYT. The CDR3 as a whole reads CASSFSQGANSDYTF. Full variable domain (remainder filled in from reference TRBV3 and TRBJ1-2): GPKVLQIPSHQIIDMGQMVTLNCDPVSNHLYFYWYKQILGQQMEFLVNFYNGKVMEKSKLFKDQFSVERPDGSYFTLKIQPTALEDSAVYFCASSFSQGANSDYTFGSGTRLLVI.

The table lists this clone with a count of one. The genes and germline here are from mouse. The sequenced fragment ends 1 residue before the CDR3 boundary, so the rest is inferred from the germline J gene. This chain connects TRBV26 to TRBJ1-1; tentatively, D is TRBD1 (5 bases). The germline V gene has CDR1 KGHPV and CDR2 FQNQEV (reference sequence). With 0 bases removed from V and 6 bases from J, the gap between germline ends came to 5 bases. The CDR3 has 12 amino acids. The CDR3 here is CASSLSGAEVFF. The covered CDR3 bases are TGTGCCAGCAGTCTGTCGGGGGCAGAAGTCTTC.

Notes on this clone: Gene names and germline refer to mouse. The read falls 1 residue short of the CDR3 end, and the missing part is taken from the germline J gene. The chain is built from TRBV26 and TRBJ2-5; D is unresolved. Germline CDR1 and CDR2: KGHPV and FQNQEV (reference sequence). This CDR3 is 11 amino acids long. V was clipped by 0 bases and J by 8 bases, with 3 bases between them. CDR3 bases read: TGTGCCAGCAGTCTGTCTGCCACCCAGTAC. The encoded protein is CASSLSATQY. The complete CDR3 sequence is CASSLSATQYF. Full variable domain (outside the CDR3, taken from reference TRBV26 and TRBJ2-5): NSKVIQTPRYLVKGQGQKAKMRCIPEKGHPVVFWYQQNKNNEFKFLINFQNQEVLQQIDMTEKRFSAECPSNSPCSLEIQSSEAGDSALYLCASSLSATQYFGPGTRLLVL.

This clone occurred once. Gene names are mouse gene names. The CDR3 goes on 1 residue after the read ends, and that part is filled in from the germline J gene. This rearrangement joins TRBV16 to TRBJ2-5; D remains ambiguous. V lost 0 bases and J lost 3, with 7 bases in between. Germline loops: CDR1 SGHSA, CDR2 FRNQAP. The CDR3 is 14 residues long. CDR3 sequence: CASSLDAGQDTQYF. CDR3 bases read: TGTGCAAGCAGCTTAGACGCGGGGCAAGACACCCAGTAC.

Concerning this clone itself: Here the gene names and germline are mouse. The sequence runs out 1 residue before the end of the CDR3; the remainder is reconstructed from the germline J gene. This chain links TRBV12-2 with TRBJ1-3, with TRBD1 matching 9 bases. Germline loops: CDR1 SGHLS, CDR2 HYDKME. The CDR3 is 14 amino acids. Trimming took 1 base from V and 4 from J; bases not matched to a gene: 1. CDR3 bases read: TGTGCCAGCTCTCTTGGACAGGGGGGAAATACGCTCTAT. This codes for CASSLGQGGNTLY. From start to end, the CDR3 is CASSLGQGGNTLYF.

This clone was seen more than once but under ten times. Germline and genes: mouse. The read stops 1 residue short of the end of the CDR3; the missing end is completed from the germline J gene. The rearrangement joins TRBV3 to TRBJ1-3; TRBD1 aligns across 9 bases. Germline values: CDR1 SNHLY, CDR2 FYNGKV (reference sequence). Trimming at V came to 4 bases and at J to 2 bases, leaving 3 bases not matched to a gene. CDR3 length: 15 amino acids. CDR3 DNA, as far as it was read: TGTGCCAGCAGCTCCCGACAGGGGGCTGGAAATACGCTCTAT. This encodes CASSSRQGAGNTLY. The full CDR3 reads CASSSRQGAGNTLYF.